What follows are 14 T cell receptor beta chains derived from one specimen sequenced in a study of response to subunit inactivated influenza vaccine. TCRdb processed the RT-PCR reads anew with MiXCR; each CDR3 protein has one entry. The table records 700,000 to 800,000 distinct CDR3 sequences, about a fifth of them present only once. The material was PBMCs from blood, obtained 5 days after vaccination. The receptor source for this set is a man aged 45 to 65 who received an inactivated influenza vaccine.

The chain carries TRBV10-3 and TRBJ1-6, with D uncertain. CDR1 is ENHRY, CDR2 SYGVKD, per germline. V was clipped by 2 bases and J by 6 bases, with 11 bases between them. This CDR3 is built from 15 residues. This CDR3 is CAISEGRELNSPLHF. The CDR3 DNA sequence: TGTGCCATCAGTGAGGGGAGGGAGCTTAATTCACCCCTCCACTTT.

This clonotype showed up just a few times. V usage is TRBV4-2 and J usage is TRBJ1-4; D is unclear. The CDR3 has 14 residues. Germline V gene lookup returns CDR1 LGHNA and CDR2 YNFKEQ. Trimming took off 0 bases at V and 12 bases at J, with 14 bases between the two ends. The CDR3, as DNA: TGTGCCAGCAGCCAAGAGGTGCTTGGTCGCGAACTGTTTTTT. This sequence encodes CASSQEVLGRELFF.

This clonotype was recorded a few times. This chain joins TRBV6-1 and TRBJ2-3; D is ambiguous. Per germline, CDR1 MNHNS and CDR2 SASEGT. The CDR3 loop spans 14 amino acids. Between the trimmed V and J ends, which lost 2 bases and 0 bases, there was a span of 6 bases. The CDR3 protein is CASSEFPSTDTQYF. The CDR3 coding sequence is TGTGCCAGCAGTGAATTTCCTAGCACAGATACGCAGTATTTT.

This clonotype has ten or more counts. The rearrangement joins TRBV5-1 to TRBJ2-2; maybe TRBD1 (6 bases). Germline V gives CDR1 SGHRS, CDR2 YFSETQ. CDR3 length: 16 amino acids. Trimming took off 4 bases at V and 4 bases at J, with 17 bases between the two ends. The CDR3 nucleotides are TGCGCCAGCAGCGAGGTTGCAGGGGCTCTCACCGGGGAGCTGTTTTTT. Translating gives CASSEVAGALTGELFF. The entire variable domain, with the rest obtained from reference TRBV5-1 and TRBJ2-2, is as follows: KAGVTQTPRYLIKTRGQQVTLSCSPISGHRSVSWYQQTPGQGLQFLFEYFSETQRNKGNFPGRFSGRQFSNSRSEMNVSTLELGDSALYLCASSEVAGALTGELFFGEGSRLTVL.

V and J are TRBV2 and TRBJ2-7; D remains unclear. The CDR3 has 14 amino acids. CDR1 and CDR2 (germline): SNHLY, FYNNEI. V gave up 5 bases and J gave up 0 bases, with 11 bases separating them. This chain's CDR3 is CASSWATDSYEQYF. Here the CDR3 DNA reads TGTGCCAGCAGTTGGGCCACGGACTCCTACGAGCAGTACTTC.

CDR3 in amino acids: CASRAASGSTYEQYF. The DNA for the CDR3 is TGCGCCAGCAGAGCGGCATCAGGGTCAACCTACGAGCAGTACTTC. This sequence joins TRBV5-1 and TRBJ2-7; either TRBD1 or TRBD2 may fit D (5 bases each). V lost 5 bases to trimming and J lost 2 bases, with 17 bases between them. The germline CDR1 and CDR2 sequences are SGHRS and YFSETQ. CDR3 size: 15 residues. The full variable domain, with the rest looked up from reference TRBV5-1 and TRBJ2-7, is KAGVTQTPRYLIKTRGQQVTLSCSPISGHRSVSWYQQTPGQGLQFLFEYFSETQRNKGNFPGRFSGRQFSNSRSEMNVSTLELGDSALYLCASRAASGSTYEQYFGPGTRLTVT.

This clonotype has just a few counts. The CDR3 region has the DNA TGCGCCAGCAGCTTGGAATCCCGACAGGGGTATGGCTACACCTTC. Protein product: CASSLESRQGYGYTF. The J gene is TRBJ1-2, the V gene TRBV5-1; 8 bases map to TRBD1. V was clipped by 0 bases and J by 5 bases; unmatched bases: 6. The CDR3 consists of 15 residues. The V gene's germline CDR1 is SGHRS and CDR2 YFSETQ. Full variable domain (remainder filled in from reference TRBV5-1 and TRBJ1-2): KAGVTQTPRYLIKTRGQQVTLSCSPISGHRSVSWYQQTPGQGLQFLFEYFSETQRNKGNFPGRFSGRQFSNSRSEMNVSTLELGDSALYLCASSLESRQGYGYTFGSGTRLTVV.

This clonotype appeared a few times. This chain connects TRBV6-5 to TRBJ2-3; D is unclear. The CDR3 is made up of 14 amino acids. With 2 bases removed from V and 2 bases from J, the gap between germline ends came to 8 bases. The germline gives CDR1 MNHEY, CDR2 SVGAGI. The CDR3 sequence: CASSYGSYTDTQYF. The DNA for the CDR3 is TGTGCCAGCAGTTACGGATCTTACACAGATACGCAGTATTTT.

This clonotype came up a few times. This chain uses TRBV20-1 with TRBJ2-7, with a possible D match to TRBD1 (5 bases). Between the trimmed V and J ends, which lost 5 bases and 1 base, there was a span of 12 bases. This CDR3 is 13 amino acids long. Germline CDR1 is DFQATT and CDR2 is SNEGSKA (reference sequence). The CDR3 sequence: CSASDTPSYEQYF. In DNA, the CDR3 is TGCAGTGCTTCGGACACTCCATCCTACGAGCAGTACTTC.

This clonotype came up a few times. The V gene is TRBV6-5, the J gene TRBJ1-6, with D unclear. Trimming took 3 bases from V and 7 from J, leaving 4 bases between them. Germline-derived CDR1 and CDR2 are MNHEY and SVGAGI. This CDR3 is 12 amino acids long. The CDR3 bases are TGTGCCAGCAGTTATGCGAATTCACCCCTCCACTTT. This gives the protein CASSYANSPLHF.

The chain uses TRBV28 and TRBJ2-3, with 7 positions matching TRBD1. There are 15 residues in the CDR3. Trimming cost V 5 bases and J 0 bases; bases outside gene matches: 5. Germline CDR1 reads MDHEN; CDR2 reads SYDVKM. CDR3 in amino acids: CASSPKGQSTDTQYF. The CDR3 nucleotides are TGTGCCAGCAGTCCCAAGGGACAGAGCACAGATACGCAGTATTTT.

This clonotype was seen at least ten times. The genes are TRBV5-1 and TRBJ2-1, with 14 positions matching TRBD2. CDR3 size: 14 residues. Germline CDR1 and CDR2: SGHRS and YFSETQ. Losses at the gene ends were 3 bases for V and 8 bases for J; bases not matched to a gene: 1. The CDR3 DNA is TGCGCCAGCAGCTCGGGACTAGCGGGAGATGAGCAGTTCTTC. It encodes CASSSGLAGDEQFF.

The chain uses TRBV7-9 and TRBJ1-4; D uncertain. Germline V gene sequence: CDR1 SEHNR, CDR2 FQNEAQ (reference sequence). CDR3 length equals 16 residues. V was trimmed by 3 bases and J by 10 bases, leaving 21 bases between them. The chain's CDR3 is CASSFQIGFLSSKLFF. DNA of the CDR3: TGTGCCAGCAGCTTTCAGATAGGCTTTCTCTCTTCAAAACTGTTTTTT.

This clonotype came up a few times. This chain links TRBV9 with TRBJ2-1; perhaps TRBD2 as D (5 bases). Germline V gene data show CDR1 as SGDLS and CDR2 as YYNGEE. The CDR3 consists of 15 residues. Trimming took off 0 bases at V and 8 bases at J, with 15 bases between the two ends. CDR3 region: CASSVVSSPAYEQFF. The DNA for the CDR3 is TGTGCCAGCAGCGTAGTTTCTAGCCCGGCCTATGAGCAGTTCTTC.